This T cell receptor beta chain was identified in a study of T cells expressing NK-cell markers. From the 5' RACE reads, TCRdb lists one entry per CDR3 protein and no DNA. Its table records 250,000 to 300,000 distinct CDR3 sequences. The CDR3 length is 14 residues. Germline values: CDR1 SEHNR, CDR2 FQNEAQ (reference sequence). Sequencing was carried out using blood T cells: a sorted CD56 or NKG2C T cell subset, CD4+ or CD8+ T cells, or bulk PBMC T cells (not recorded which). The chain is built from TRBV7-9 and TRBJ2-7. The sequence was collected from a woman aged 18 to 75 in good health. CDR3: CASSLIKVGYEQHF.